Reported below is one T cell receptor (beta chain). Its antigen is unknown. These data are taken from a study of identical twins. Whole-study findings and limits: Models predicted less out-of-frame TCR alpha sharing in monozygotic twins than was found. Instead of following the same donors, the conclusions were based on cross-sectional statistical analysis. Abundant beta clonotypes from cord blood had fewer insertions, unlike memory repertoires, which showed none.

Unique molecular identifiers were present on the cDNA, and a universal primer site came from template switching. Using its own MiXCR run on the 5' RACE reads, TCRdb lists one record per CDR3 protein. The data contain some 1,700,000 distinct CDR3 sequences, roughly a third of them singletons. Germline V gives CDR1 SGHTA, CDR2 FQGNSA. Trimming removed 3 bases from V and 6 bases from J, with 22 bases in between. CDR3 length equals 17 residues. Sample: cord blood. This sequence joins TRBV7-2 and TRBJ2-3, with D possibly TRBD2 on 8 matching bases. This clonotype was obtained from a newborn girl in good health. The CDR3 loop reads CASSFRGLAGQVDTQYF. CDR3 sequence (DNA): TGTGCCAGCAGCTTTAGGGGGCTAGCGGGTCAAGTGGATACGCAGTATTTT.